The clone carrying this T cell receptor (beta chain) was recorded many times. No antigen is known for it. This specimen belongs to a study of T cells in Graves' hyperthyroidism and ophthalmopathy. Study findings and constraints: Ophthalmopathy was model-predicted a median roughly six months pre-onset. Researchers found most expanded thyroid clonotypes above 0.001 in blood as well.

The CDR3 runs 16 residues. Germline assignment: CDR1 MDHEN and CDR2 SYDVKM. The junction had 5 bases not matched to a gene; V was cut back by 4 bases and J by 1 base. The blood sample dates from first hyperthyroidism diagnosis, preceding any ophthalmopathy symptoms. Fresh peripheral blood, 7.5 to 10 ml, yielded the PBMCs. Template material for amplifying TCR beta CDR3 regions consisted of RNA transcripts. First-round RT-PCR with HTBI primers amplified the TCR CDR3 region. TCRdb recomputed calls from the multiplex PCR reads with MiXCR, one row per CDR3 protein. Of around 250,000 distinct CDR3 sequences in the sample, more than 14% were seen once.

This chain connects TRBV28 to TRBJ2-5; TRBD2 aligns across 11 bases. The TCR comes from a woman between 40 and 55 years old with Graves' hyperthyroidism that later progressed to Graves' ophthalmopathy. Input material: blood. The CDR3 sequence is CASSWTSGLFQETQYF. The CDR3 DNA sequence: TGTGCCAGCAGTTGGACTAGCGGGCTATTCCAAGAGACCCAGTACTTC.